The 8 T cell receptor beta chains below come from one sample, sequenced in a study of shared clonotypes between healthy human individuals. TCRdb's copy holds only in-frame clones and misses some; the assay was immunoSEQ multiplex PCR. The sample has hundreds of thousands of clones; 70% to 80% are singletons. The material sequenced was PBMCs. These receptors were collected from a woman between 35 and 50 years old in good health. Some clones in this sample may be carry-over from other donors' samples.

The CDR3 spells CASSMTGVNTEAFF. The CDR3, as DNA: TGTGCCAGCAGCATGACAGGGGTGAACACTGAAGCTTTCTTT. The chain has TRBV5-4 and TRBJ1-1; 8 positions match TRBD1. Trimming at V came to 4 bases and at J to 0 bases, leaving 2 bases not matched to a gene. Germline CDR1 SGHNT, CDR2 YYREEE (reference sequence). The CDR3 has 14 amino acids.

As to this clone: Distinct nucleotide sequences in the sample also encode this CDR3. CDR3 in DNA: TGTGCCAGCAGCGTTCAGGGGGCTTCTGGAAACACCATATATTTT. This encodes CASSVQGASGNTIYF. The V gene is TRBV9, the J gene TRBJ1-3; 8 bases agree with TRBD1. With V trimmed by 2 bases and J by 1 base, 2 bases remained unmatched. Germline V gene sequence: CDR1 SGDLS, CDR2 YYNGEE. This CDR3 has 15 residues.

The chain employs TRBV6-4 and TRBJ2-3; 9 positions agree with TRBD2. This CDR3 has 15 residues. Looked up from germline, CDR1 is MRHNA and CDR2 is SNTAGT. Trimming removed 10 bases from V and 4 bases from J; junction bases left unmatched: 12. The CDR3 DNA sequence: TGTGCCACCTCCCCCCGAGCGGGAGGTGCAGATACGCAGTATTTT. As protein: CATSPRAGGADTQYF.

This chain uses TRBV2 with TRBJ2-5, with 9 bases fitting TRBD1. The J call may be incorrect, as the DNA end agrees better with TRBJ2-7. Germline CDR1 is SNHLY and CDR2 is FYNNEI. The CDR3 has 15 amino acids. The CDR3 sequence: CASSSGTGFAYEQYF. CDR3 DNA: TGTGCCAGCAGTAGCGGGACAGGGTTTGCCTACGAGCAGTACTTC.

There are many counts of this clone. This chain joins TRBV2 and TRBJ1-2; TRBD1 aligns across 8 bases. The germline V gene encodes CDR1 SNHLY and CDR2 FYNNEI. Trimming took 6 bases from V and 7 from J; bases not matched to a gene: 7. This CDR3 is 13 amino acids long. DNA of the CDR3: TGTGCCAGCAGCGGGCAGGGGGCAGGTGGCTACACCTTC. Its protein product is CASSGQGAGGYTF. The whole variable domain, remainder taken from reference TRBV2 and TRBJ1-2, is EPEVTQTPSHQVTQMGQEVILRCVPISNHLYFYWYRQILGQKVEFLVSFYNNEISEKSEIFDDQFSVERPDGSNFTLKIRSTKLEDSAMYFCASSGQGAGGYTFGSGTRLTVV.

This chain links TRBV28 with TRBJ2-5; perhaps TRBD2 as D (7 bases). The tail of the sequence fits TRBJ2-7 better, so the J call may be wrong. This CDR3 comprises 15 residues. Germline CDR1 reads MDHEN; CDR2 reads SYDVKM. The CDR3 DNA is TGTGCCAGCAGCCCCCCCGGGGAGGGGGTCTACGAGCAGTACTTC. Its protein product is CASSPPGEGVYEQYF.

The chain uses TRBV11-1 and TRBJ2-7; D uncertain. The CDR3 runs 14 residues. V lost 6 bases and J 0 bases, leaving 12 bases between the germline ends. The V gene's germline CDR1 is SGHAT and CDR2 FQDESV (reference sequence). This CDR3 is CASSSRTVSYEQYF. In DNA form, the CDR3 reads TGTGCCAGCAGTTCCCGGACGGTCTCCTACGAGCAGTACTTC.

The gene calls are TRBV27 and TRBJ1-6; tentatively, D is TRBD1 (5 bases). This CDR3 is built from 15 residues. Trimming cost V 2 bases and J 7 bases, with 12 bases left between them. Germline V gene sequence: CDR1 MNHEY, CDR2 SMNVEV (reference sequence). The CDR3 DNA follows: TGTGCCAGCAGTTTACGGGGACGGGAAAATTCACCCCTCCACTTT. Translation: CASSLRGRENSPLHF.